The 13 T cell receptor beta chains below were found in one sample sequenced in a study of blood T cell repertoires in COVID-19 (TCRdb year 2020). The method behind the library was the immunoSEQ multiplex PCR assay. In its TCRdb copy, this immuneACCESS table keeps in-frame sequences only and misses some clones. Where compared with another copy, unresolved V genes explain less than half of these, and the others have no known cause. The table for this sample lists more than 150,000 clones; approximately 86% of them were counted only once. The top ten constitute roughly 2.2% of the sample. Sequencing input: peripheral blood. These receptor sequences come from a man between 65 and 80 years old with active or convalescent COVID-19.

V is TRBV30 and J is TRBJ2-1; D is unclear. The length of the CDR3 is 11 residues. V lost 4 bases and J 4 bases, leaving 5 bases between the germline ends. Germline V gives CDR1 GTSNPN, CDR2 SVGIG (reference sequence). CDR3 loop: CAWIKYNEQFF. CDR3 nucleotide sequence: TGTGCCTGGATTAAATACAATGAGCAGTTCTTC.

V gene TRBV7-8 combines with J gene TRBJ1-5; no clear D gene. The germline V gene encodes CDR1 SGHVS and CDR2 FQNEAQ. This CDR3 is built from 12 residues. The ends were cut back, 1 base at V and 9 bases at J, with 7 bases in the middle. CDR3 nucleotides: TGTGCCAGCAGCTTAGACCGGGGGCCCCAGCATTTT. Residues: CASSLDRGPQHF.

This chain connects TRBV6-5 to TRBJ2-5; D is perhaps TRBD2 (6 bases). This CDR3 comprises 16 residues. V gave up 0 bases and J gave up 5 bases, with 16 bases separating them. Germline lookup yields CDR1 MNHEY and CDR2 SVGAGI. CDR3 coding DNA: TGTGCCAGCAGTTACTCGAGCGGGCAGGGTATGGAGACCCAGTACTTC. Amino acids: CASSYSSGQGMETQYF.

The chain combines TRBV19 with TRBJ1-6; 7 bases are a match to TRBD1. The junction had 11 bases not matched to a gene; V was cut back by 5 bases and J by 7 bases. Germline values: CDR1 LNHDA, CDR2 SQIVND (reference sequence). The CDR3 length is 16 residues. The CDR3 reads CASSLLRDSQNSPLHF. The CDR3 nucleotides read TGTGCCAGTAGTCTTCTACGGGACAGTCAGAATTCACCCCTCCACTTT.

The genes are TRBV6-5 and TRBJ1-1; D is ambiguous. V dropped 6 bases and J dropped 3 bases, with 11 bases sitting between them. The CDR3 length is 13 residues. Germline V gives CDR1 MNHEY, CDR2 SVGAGI. The chain's CDR3 is CASRFEPDTEAFF. In DNA, the CDR3 is TGTGCCAGCAGGTTTGAGCCCGACACTGAAGCTTTCTTT.

This clone was observed a handful of times. This chain uses TRBV6-5 with TRBJ2-3; the D gene is possibly TRBD2 (5 bases). This CDR3 is built from 11 residues. V was shortened by 6 bases and J by 6 bases, with 7 bases between the two germline ends. Germline V CDR1 and CDR2: MNHEY, SVGAGI. The CDR3 loop is CASRRRDTQYF. The DNA for the CDR3 is TGTGCCAGCAGGAGGAGGGATACGCAGTATTTT.

In its sample, this clone was seen a few times. This rearrangement joins TRBV5-1 to TRBJ1-5, with D perhaps matching TRBD1 (5 bases). The CDR3 runs 15 residues. Germline assignment: CDR1 SGHRS and CDR2 YFSETQ. Trimming took 1 base from V and 7 from J, leaving 15 bases between them. The CDR3 DNA sequence: TGCGCCAGCAGCTTGACAGGAAAGTCGGAGCAGCCCCAGCATTTT. Amino acid sequence: CASSLTGKSEQPQHF.

The rearrangement uses TRBV15 and TRBJ2-5; D perhaps matches TRBD2 (5 bases). Germline CDR1 reads LNHNV; CDR2 reads YYDKDF (reference sequence). This CDR3 is built from 15 residues. Trimming removed 3 bases at V and 4 bases at J, with 15 bases between. In DNA form, the CDR3 reads TGTGCCACCAGCAGTGATACCGGGATGCCAGAGACCCAGTACTTC. Its translation: CATSSDTGMPETQYF.

V gene TRBV7-9 combines with J gene TRBJ2-2; maybe TRBD2 (5 bases). V was shortened by 5 bases and J by 3 bases, with 13 bases between the two germline ends. The CDR3 runs 15 residues. Germline V gene sequence: CDR1 SEHNR, CDR2 FQNEAQ (reference sequence). The CDR3 region has the DNA TGTGCCAGCAGCGCCCGCGGGTCTTACACCGGGGAGCTGTTTTTT. Translated, it gives CASSARGSYTGELFF. Full variable domain (missing parts from reference TRBV7-9 and TRBJ2-2): DTGVSQNPRHKITKRGQNVTFRCDPISEHNRLYWYRQTLGQGPEFLTYFQNEAQLEKSRLLSDRFSAERPKGSFSTLEIQRTEQGDSAMYLCASSARGSYTGELFFGEGSRLTVL.

This clone has a single count. The chain has TRBV27 and TRBJ1-1; 8 bases line up with TRBD1. V was pared by 6 bases and J by 5 bases, with 8 bases of the junction left unmatched. CDR3 length equals 14 residues. The germline CDR1 and CDR2 sequences are MNHEY and SMNVEV (reference sequence). DNA of the CDR3: TGTGCCAGCAGGCAAGACAGGGGTTGGACTGAAGCTTTCTTT. Protein sequence: CASRQDRGWTEAFF.

V gene TRBV5-6 combines with J gene TRBJ2-3, with 9 bases fitting TRBD2. This CDR3 region has 16 residues. Trimming at V came to 1 base and at J to 0 bases, leaving 3 bases not matched to a gene. CDR1 SGHDT and CDR2 YYEEEE come from the germline V gene. The CDR3 loop reads CASSLRAGGSTDTQYF. In nucleotides, the CDR3 is TGTGCCAGCAGCTTGCGAGCGGGGGGTAGCACAGATACGCAGTATTTT.

In its sample, this clone was seen once. The gene calls are TRBV5-4 and TRBJ2-7, with 9 bases that match TRBD1. The V and J ends lost 4 bases and 2 bases, in that order; junction bases with no gene match: 4. The CDR3 has 14 residues. Looked up from germline, CDR1 is SGHNT and CDR2 is YYREEE (reference sequence). CDR3 residues: CASSLGQGPYEQYF. CDR3 nucleotide sequence: TGTGCCAGCAGCCTCGGACAGGGGCCCTACGAGCAGTACTTC.

The chain joins TRBV19 to TRBJ1-5; weak D call: TRBD1 (6 bases). V lost 5 bases, J lost 10 bases, and 18 bases lay in between. Germline lookup yields CDR1 LNHDA and CDR2 SQIVND (reference sequence). The CDR3 spans 14 residues. The CDR3 protein is CASSLQQGHSPQHF. The DNA for the CDR3 is TGTGCCAGTAGTCTACAACAGGGACATTCCCCCCAGCATTTT. The variable domain in full, completed from reference TRBV19 and TRBJ1-5, reads DGGITQSPKYLFRKEGQNVTLSCEQNLNHDAMYWYRQDPGQGLRLIYYSQIVNDFQKGDIAEGYSVSREKKESFPLTVTSAQKNPTAFYLCASSLQQGHSPQHFGDGTRLSIL.